The 29 T cell receptor beta chains listed next were all sequenced from one sample in a study of cytomegalovirus exposure and HLA in healthy donors. It was with 60 Vbeta and 13 Jbeta primers that the PCR ran. The data were produced by immunoSEQ multiplex PCR, yet TCRdb's version contains in-frame clones alone and is incomplete. This table holds about 150,000 clones, roughly 80% found once. Material for sequencing was PBMCs. The receptors were sampled from a young man in good health and CMV-seropositive.

This rearrangement joins TRBV18 to TRBJ1-2; TRBD1 is a possible D gene (5 bases). The CDR3 covers 15 residues. CDR1 is KGHSH, CDR2 LQKENI, per germline. Trimming stripped 3 bases from V and 4 bases from J, with 15 bases between. CDR3 in amino acids: CASSPAGRQSYGYTF. In nucleotides, the CDR3 is TGTGCCAGCTCACCGGCGGGACGGCAAAGCTATGGCTACACCTTC.

The chain combines TRBV4-1 with TRBJ2-7; D gene unclear. Germline CDR1 is MGHRA and CDR2 is YSYEKL. The ends were cut back, 4 bases at V and 6 bases at J, with 10 bases in the middle. There are 12 residues in the CDR3. CDR3 sequence reads: CASSPPDGEQYF. The CDR3 nucleotides are TGCGCCAGCAGCCCTCCAGATGGCGAGCAGTACTTC.

The rearrangement links TRBV6-1 to TRBJ2-5, with a possible D match to TRBD2 (6 bases). The length of the CDR3 is 14 residues. Germline values: CDR1 MNHNS, CDR2 SASEGT. V was trimmed by 5 bases and J by 4 bases, leaving 14 bases between them. CDR3 sequence reads: CASSPGLHLETQYF. The CDR3 coding sequence is TGTGCCAGCAGTCCGGGACTCCACCTAGAGACCCAGTACTTC.

V is TRBV15 and J is TRBJ2-3, with 11 positions matching TRBD2. Germline-derived CDR1 and CDR2 are LNHNV and YYDKDF (reference sequence). The CDR3 consists of 17 residues. Trimming removed 3 bases from V and 5 bases from J; junction bases left unmatched: 10. The CDR3 region has the DNA TGTGCCACCAGCAGGGGGGGACTAGCGGTAATCAGAGATACGCAGTATTTT. Translating gives CATSRGGLAVIRDTQYF.

The rearrangement uses TRBV19 and TRBJ2-1, with TRBD1 matching over 9 bases. This CDR3 spans 15 amino acids. Trimming at V came to 5 bases and at J to 5 bases, leaving 7 bases not matched to a gene. Germline V CDR1 and CDR2: LNHDA, SQIVND (reference sequence). The DNA of the CDR3 is TGTGCCAGTAGTCCCAGGACAGGGGCCCACAATGAGCAGTTCTTC. Its protein product is CASSPRTGAHNEQFF.

On this clone itself: The junction and the germline gene differ at one end; a read error may be behind it. Other nucleotide sequences in the sample specify the same CDR3. The rearrangement joins TRBV5-6 to TRBJ1-5; 9 positions match TRBD1. Germline values: CDR1 SGHDT, CDR2 YYEEEE. The CDR3 is 15 amino acids. The CDR3 reads CASSAWDRENQPQHF. For the CDR3, the DNA is TGTGCCAGCAGCGCTTGGGACAGGGAGAATCAGCCCCAGCATTTC.

This clone was observed a few times. This rearrangement joins TRBV6-5 to TRBJ2-7; D might be TRBD2 (6 bases). Trimming pared 6 bases from V and 0 bases from J, leaving 15 bases between. This CDR3 region has 15 residues. Germline V gene sequence: CDR1 MNHEY, CDR2 SVGAGI. The CDR3 loop reads CASSQSLANSYEQYF. The CDR3, as DNA: TGTGCCAGCAGCCAATCGCTAGCGAACTCCTACGAGCAGTACTTC.

The V call is TRBV2, the J call TRBJ1-5, with D maybe TRBD1 (5 bases). Germline V lookup: CDR1 SNHLY, CDR2 FYNNEI. Between the trimmed V and J ends, which lost 6 bases and 5 bases, there was a span of 14 bases. CDR3 size: 14 residues. For the CDR3, the DNA is TGTGCCAGCAGGGGGACGGGGGGGTATCAGCCCCAGCATTTT. It translates to CASRGTGGYQPQHF.

In the case of this clone: It is unclear where the CDR3 begins or ends on the DNA, so no DNA is shown, and the CDR3 is as TCRdb lists it. The rearrangement links TRBV4-2 to TRBJ1-3; whether TRBD1, the table's D call, matches the DNA was not checked. The CDR3 comprises 19 residues, both ends counted. Germline V gives CDR1 LGHNA, CDR2 YNFKEQ. The chain's CDR3 is CASSQTFGPGGSSGNTIYF.

The chain links TRBV30 to TRBJ1-2; possibly TRBD1 for D (6 bases). The germline V gene encodes CDR1 GTSNPN and CDR2 SVGIG (reference sequence). The CDR3 runs to 13 residues. V dropped 4 bases and J dropped 3 bases, with 12 bases sitting between them. CDR3 sequence (DNA): TGTGCCTGGAACCCCGGACAGTACTATGGCTACACCTTC. Its protein product is CAWNPGQYYGYTF.

This clone was counted once. The chain carries TRBV4-2 and TRBJ2-5; 8 nucleotides line up with TRBD2. The assigned J gene may be wrong: the sequence end matches TRBJ2-7 better. Germline V gene sequence: CDR1 LGHNA, CDR2 YNFKEQ. The CDR3 sequence is 15 residues long. For the CDR3, the DNA is TGTGCCAGCAGCCAAGATTTAGCGGGAAACTACGAGCAGTACTTC. Translated, it gives CASSQDLAGNYEQYF.

The chain links TRBV6-1 to TRBJ2-7; 8 bases map to TRBD2. This CDR3 spans 14 amino acids. Trimming took 6 bases from V and 4 from J; bases not matched to a gene: 8. CDR1 is MNHNS, CDR2 SASEGT, per germline. The CDR3 sequence is CASRKREISYEQYF. For the CDR3, the DNA is TGTGCCAGCAGAAAGCGGGAGATTTCGTACGAGCAGTACTTC.

In this sample, this clone turned up a few times. The gene calls are TRBV28 and TRBJ2-7; 7 bases match TRBD1. Germline trimming cut 8 bases from V and 0 bases from J; bases unmatched to any gene: 10. The CDR3 runs 15 residues. Per the germline V gene, CDR1 is MDHEN and CDR2 is SYDVKM. Here the CDR3 reads CASYRRKGASYEQYF. Here the CDR3 DNA reads TGTGCCAGCTACAGAAGGAAGGGGGCCTCCTACGAGCAGTACTTC.

This clone was seen a handful of times. The J gene is TRBJ2-7, the V gene TRBV18; D gene unclear. Germline V gene data show CDR1 as KGHSH and CDR2 as LQKENI. V lost 0 bases, J lost 2 bases, and 8 bases lay in between. This CDR3 region has 14 residues. DNA of the CDR3: TGTGCCAGCTCACCACCGGGCAGAACCTACGAGCAGTACTTC. Encoded protein: CASSPPGRTYEQYF.

The chain joins TRBV7-3 to TRBJ1-1; no clear D. The CDR3 contains 14 residues. Trimming cost V 0 bases and J 1 base, with 6 bases left between them. Looked up from germline, CDR1 is SGHTA and CDR2 is FQGTGA. The DNA of the CDR3 is TGTGCCAGCAGCTTAACCGCACAGAACACTGAAGCTTTCTTT. Translated, it gives CASSLTAQNTEAFF.

This clone has just a few counts. The chain joins TRBV4-1 to TRBJ2-3, with 7 bases matching TRBD1. In germline, CDR1 is MGHRA, CDR2 YSYEKL. The trim removed 2 bases at V and 5 bases at J, leaving 10 bases unmatched. The CDR3 has 16 amino acids. CDR3 nucleotide sequence: TGCGCCAGCAGCCAACCTTACAGGGGAACGGGAGATACGCAGTATTTT. It translates to CASSQPYRGTGDTQYF.

This chain connects TRBV6-1 to TRBJ1-5; the D gene is possibly TRBD1 (6 bases). The CDR3 loop spans 18 amino acids. V was shortened by 2 bases and J by 4 bases, with 21 bases between the two germline ends. Germline-derived CDR1 and CDR2 are MNHNS and SASEGT. CDR3 bases: TGTGCCAGCAGTGAAATCCCCAGTTGGGGGCGATCGAATCAGCCCCAGCATTTT. Translation: CASSEIPSWGRSNQPQHF.

The chain combines TRBV30 with TRBJ1-1; the match to TRBD1 covers 8 bases. The trim removed 0 bases at V and 8 bases at J, leaving 8 bases unmatched. This CDR3 comprises 14 residues. The germline CDR1 and CDR2 sequences are GTSNPN and SVGIG (reference sequence). In DNA form, the CDR3 reads TGTGCCTGGAGTGTACAAGGGACAGGTGGCGAAGCTTTCTTT. Encoded protein: CAWSVQGTGGEAFF.

The rearrangement joins TRBV19 to TRBJ2-7; perhaps TRBD1 as D (6 bases). V was pared by 3 bases and J by 3 bases, with 15 bases between. The CDR3 is 15 residues long. Germline V gene data show CDR1 as LNHDA and CDR2 as SQIVND (reference sequence). The CDR3 nucleotides are TGTGCCAGTAGTATTAGTCCAGGGGCGGTCTACGAGCAGTACTTC. Protein sequence: CASSISPGAVYEQYF. Filled out from reference TRBV19 and TRBJ2-7, the complete variable domain reads DGGITQSPKYLFRKEGQNVTLSCEQNLNHDAMYWYRQDPGQGLRLIYYSQIVNDFQKGDIAEGYSVSREKKESFPLTVTSAQKNPTAFYLCASSISPGAVYEQYFGPGTRLTVT.

The V call is TRBV5-6, the J call TRBJ1-1, with 10 bases that match TRBD1. CDR3 size: 15 residues. Trimming removed 1 base from V and 6 bases from J; junction bases left unmatched: 6. Germline V gene lookup returns CDR1 SGHDT and CDR2 YYEEEE. CDR3 coding DNA: TGTGCCAGCAGCTTGCTGACAGGGGGCAAGGCTGAAGCTTTCTTT. Its translation: CASSLLTGGKAEAFF.

This clone was seen a handful of times. The chain couples TRBV5-1 to TRBJ1-5; 8 nucleotides align to TRBD1. CDR1 SGHRS and CDR2 YFSETQ come from the germline V gene. V shed 4 bases, J shed 4 bases, and the junction held 4 bases outside the gene matches. The CDR3 is 14 residues long. This CDR3 is CASSPDRGNQPQHF. The CDR3 bases are TGCGCCAGCAGCCCAGACAGGGGAAATCAGCCCCAGCATTTT. Full variable domain (remainder filled in from reference TRBV5-1 and TRBJ1-5): KAGVTQTPRYLIKTRGQQVTLSCSPISGHRSVSWYQQTPGQGLQFLFEYFSETQRNKGNFPGRFSGRQFSNSRSEMNVSTLELGDSALYLCASSPDRGNQPQHFGDGTRLSIL.

The J gene is TRBJ2-5, the V gene TRBV5-1; D perhaps matches TRBD2 (5 bases). This CDR3 spans 13 amino acids. Germline V gene sequence: CDR1 SGHRS, CDR2 YFSETQ. The V and J ends lost 2 bases and 2 bases respectively, with 7 bases between them. Written as DNA, the CDR3 is TGCGCCAGCAGCTTCCGGGGTCAAGAGACCCAGTACTTC. This gives the protein CASSFRGQETQYF.

This clone has more than one count but fewer than ten. J is TRBJ2-1 and V is TRBV27, with TRBD2 as a possible D gene (6 bases). The CDR3 contains 15 residues. The germline V gene encodes CDR1 MNHEY and CDR2 SMNVEV (reference sequence). V lost 7 bases, J lost 6 bases, and 19 bases lay in between. CDR3 sequence: CASILSWGEFNEQFF. As DNA, the CDR3 is TGTGCCAGCATTCTATCCTGGGGGGAATTCAATGAGCAGTTCTTC.

The chain couples TRBV5-4 to TRBJ2-1, with 8 bases matching TRBD2. CDR3 length equals 16 residues. CDR1 SGHNT and CDR2 YYREEE come from the germline V gene (reference sequence). The J segment lost 0 bases and the V segment lost 3 bases, leaving 5 bases of the junction unmatched. The CDR3 reads CASSSGGTSSYNEQFF. The CDR3 region has the DNA TGTGCCAGCAGCTCAGGCGGGACTAGCTCCTACAATGAGCAGTTCTTC. The whole variable domain, remainder taken from reference TRBV5-4 and TRBJ2-1, is ETGVTQSPTHLIKTRGQQVTLRCSSQSGHNTVSWYQQALGQGPQFIFQYYREEENGRGNFPPRFSGLQFPNYSSELNVNALELDDSALYLCASSSGGTSSYNEQFFGPGTRLTVL.

The chain links TRBV5-4 to TRBJ2-7; possibly TRBD2 for D (7 bases). The CDR3 totals 16 residues. Germline V gives CDR1 SGHNT, CDR2 YYREEE (reference sequence). V was trimmed by 0 bases and J by 2 bases, leaving 15 bases between them. This CDR3 reads CASSLVGGGVAYEQYF. CDR3 in DNA: TGTGCCAGCAGCTTGGTAGGGGGAGGGGTCGCCTACGAGCAGTACTTC.

This clone appeared a few times. The chain recombines TRBV15 with TRBJ1-4; 9 positions agree with TRBD1. With V trimmed by 8 bases and J by 6 bases, 4 bases remained unmatched. Per the germline V gene, CDR1 is LNHNV and CDR2 is YYDKDF (reference sequence). The CDR3 loop spans 13 amino acids. In nucleotides, the CDR3 is TGTGCCACCGCTGACAGGGGGGATGAAAAACTGTTTTTT. It is translated as CATADRGDEKLFF.

This clone was counted a single time. This CDR3 is also generated by other DNA sequences in the sample. This rearrangement joins TRBV2 to TRBJ1-1; tentative D call: TRBD1 (5 bases). V lost 6 bases to trimming and J lost 4 bases, with 18 bases between them. The CDR3 spans 15 residues. The germline V gene has CDR1 SNHLY and CDR2 FYNNEI. CDR3 bases: TGTGCCAGCAGGGCCGGGACCATGGAGGGCACTGAAGCTTTCTTT. This encodes CASRAGTMEGTEAFF.

This chain links TRBV27 with TRBJ2-7; TRBD2 might be the D (6 bases). Germline V CDR1 and CDR2: MNHEY, SMNVEV (reference sequence). The CDR3 has 13 amino acids. V gave up 4 bases and J gave up 6 bases, with 13 bases separating them. The CDR3 protein is CASSSPGGLEQYF. As DNA, the CDR3 is TGTGCCAGCAGTTCCCCAGGAGGGCTCGAGCAGTACTTC.

The CDR3 bases are TGTGCCAGCAGTCCCTTATTCACTGAAGCTTTCTTT. This sequence encodes CASSPLFTEAFF. The rearrangement uses TRBV6-6 and TRBJ1-1; unclear D gene. V was cut by 5 bases and J by 4 bases, with 8 bases left in between. The CDR3 spans 12 residues. The V gene's germline CDR1 is MNHNY and CDR2 SVGAGI (reference sequence).